These T cell receptor beta chains were read from a single sample in a study of blood T cell repertoires in COVID-19. Assay: immunoSEQ multiplex PCR; the TCRdb copy retains only in-frame clones and omits some. The sample records roughly 130,000 clones, under 85% being singletons. Sequencing input: peripheral blood. Receptor source: a woman in her sixties with acute or convalescent COVID-19. The CDR3 runs from the conserved cysteine through the conserved F or W. A D gene is named only where the DNA matches it firmly. Clone size is given for some rows only: seen once, a few or many times, or a class if the clone is expanded.

NA,TRBV6-5,TRBJ1-2,NA,CASADQAYGYTF,TGTGCCAGCGCCGATCAGGCCTATGGCTACACCTTC
NA,TRBV6-1,TRBJ1-6,NA,CASSLRGGFTLHF,TGTGCCAGCAGCCTCCGGGGGGGGTTCACCCTCCACTTT
NA,TRBV11-2,TRBJ2-7,NA,CASSLGPGVYEQYF,TGTGCCAGCAGCTTAGGACCGGGAGTCTACGAGCAGTACTTC
NA,TRBV3-1/TRBV3-2,TRBJ1-4,TRBD1,CASSDGTDEKLFF,TGTGCCAGCAGCGACGGGACAGATGAAAAACTGTTTTTT
NA,TRBV29-1,TRBJ2-1,TRBD1,CSVAGTGGFNEQFF,TGCAGCGTTGCGGGGACAGGGGGCTTCAATGAGCAGTTCTTC
NA,TRBV7-9,TRBJ1-4,NA,CASSFLSQAEKLFF,TGTGCCAGCAGCTTCCTCTCACAGGCTGAAAAACTGTTTTTT
NA,TRBV19,TRBJ2-6,TRBD1,CASLPPGQPGSGANVLTF,TGTGCTTCGCTACCTCCGGGACAGCCAGGCTCTGGGGCCAACGTCCTGACTTTC
NA,TRBV6-5,TRBJ1-6,NA,CASSYTWQLSSPLHF,TGTGCCAGCAGTTACACCTGGCAACTATCTTCACCCCTCCACTTT
NA,TRBV10-3,TRBJ2-5,TRBD2,CAISEEGGEETQYF,TGTGCCATCAGTGAGGAGGGAGGGGAAGAGACCCAGTACTTC
NA,TRBV11-2,TRBJ2-1,TRBD1,CASSGQGSSTLF,TGTGCCAGCAGCGGACAGGGGTCCTCCACCCTCTTC
NA,TRBV18,TRBJ1-1,TRBD1,CASSRGFTGTGAAEAFF,TGTGCCAGCTCACGGGGATTTACCGGGACAGGCGCTGCTGAAGCTTTCTTT
NA,TRBV19,TRBJ1-1,NA,CASSDRTTLEAFF,TGTGCCAGTAGTGACCGGACAACACTTGAAGCTTTCTTT
NA,TRBV9,TRBJ2-1,TRBD1,CASSVGQGFVQFF,TGTGCCAGCAGCGTAGGACAGGGATTCGTTCAGTTCTTC
NA,TRBV2,TRBJ1-1,NA,CASRAEGEWGTEAFF,TGTGCCAGCAGGGCCGAGGGGGAATGGGGAACTGAAGCTTTCTTT
NA,TRBV5-1,TRBJ1-4,NA,CASSSGRGAGEKLFF,TGCGCCAGCAGCTCCGGGAGGGGCGCAGGTGAAAAACTGTTTTTT
NA,TRBV5-1,TRBJ1-2,NA,CASSLGPGTPFEYGYTF,TGCGCCAGCAGCTTGGGGCCCGGGACACCTTTTGAGTATGGCTACACCTTC
NA,TRBV2,TRBJ1-1,NA,CASRAGGLAFF,TGTGCCAGCAGAGCGGGAGGGCTAGCTTTCTTT
few,TRBV19,TRBJ1-1,NA,CASSIRGNTARDTEAFF,TGTGCCAGTAGTATTCGGGGGAACACTGCGAGGGACACTGAAGCTTTCTTT
few,TRBV3-1/TRBV3-2,TRBJ1-6,NA,CASSQDLIGGNSPLHF,TGTGCCAGCAGCCAAGATCTGATAGGGGGTAATTCACCCCTCCACTTT
NA,TRBV19,TRBJ1-2,TRBD1,CASRREQGGYGYTF,TGTGCCAGTAGACGCGAACAGGGGGGTTATGGCTACACCTTC
few,TRBV3-1/TRBV3-2,TRBJ1-5,TRBD1,CASSPTGGGQPQHF,TGTGCCAGCAGCCCCACAGGGGGCGGTCAGCCCCAGCATTTT
NA,TRBV29-1,TRBJ2-5,NA,CSVGTERPGQYF,TGCAGCGTTGGAACAGAGAGACCTGGCCAGTACTTC
NA,TRBV27,TRBJ2-5,NA,CASKSGAVFRETQYF,TGTGCCAGCAAATCTGGGGCGGTTTTTCGGGAGACCCAGTACTTC
NA,TRBV29-1,TRBJ1-2,TRBD1,CSVADRGLIYGYTF,TGCAGCGTCGCTGACAGGGGGCTGATCTATGGCTACACCTTC
NA,TRBV21-1,TRBJ1-2,NA,CASSSRGSGNRHLHTF,TGTGCCAGCAGCAGCCGGGGGTCAGGGAACCGACACTTACACACCTTC
NA,TRBV24-1,TRBJ1-2,NA,CATSDWQTRDGYTF,TGTGCCACCAGTGATTGGCAGACAAGAGATGGCTACACCTTC
NA,TRBV19,TRBJ1-5,TRBD1,CASRGQVNQPQHF,TGTGCCAGTAGGGGACAGGTCAATCAGCCCCAGCATTTT
NA,TRBV7-2,TRBJ1-3,TRBD1,CASSREGAYGNTIYF,TGTGCCAGCAGCCGGGAGGGGGCTTATGGAAACACCATATATTTT
NA,TRBV4-2,TRBJ2-3,TRBD2,CASRGGGLRTDTQYF,TGTGCCAGCCGGGGCGGGGGGCTACGCACAGATACGCAGTATTTT
NA,TRBV18,TRBJ1-1,NA,CASSLVGAQLTKNTEAFF,TGTGCCAGCTCACTGGTGGGGGCCCAACTTACAAAGAACACTGAAGCTTTCTTT
NA,TRBV6-5,TRBJ1-2,NA,CASRHRGGAGYGYTF,TGTGCCAGCCGACATAGGGGTGGGGCTGGCTATGGCTACACCTTC
NA,TRBV6-1,TRBJ2-7,NA,CASSVQRSGGGSYEQYF,TGTGCCAGCAGTGTCCAACGGTCAGGGGGAGGCTCCTACGAGCAGTACTTC
few,TRBV18,TRBJ1-5,TRBD1,CASSQQGAGQPQHF,TGTGCCAGCTCACAACAGGGGGCAGGTCAGCCCCAGCATTTT
NA,TRBV3-1/TRBV3-2,TRBJ2-2,NA,CASSLTRQGSGELFF,TGTGCCAGCAGTCTTACTCGGCAGGGATCCGGGGAGCTGTTTTTT
NA,TRBV18,TRBJ2-5,TRBD1,CASSSGTGVGETQYF,TGTGCCAGCTCATCCGGGACAGGGGTTGGGGAGACCCAGTACTTC
NA,TRBV4-1,TRBJ2-2,TRBD2,CASSQVLGKRGGASGELFF,TGCGCCAGCAGCCAAGTTTTAGGGAAGCGGGGGGGCGCGTCCGGGGAGCTGTTTTTT
NA,TRBV7-3,TRBJ2-5,TRBD2,CASSSSGGGQETQYF,TGTGCCAGCAGCTCGTCTGGCGGGGGGCAAGAGACCCAGTACTTC
NA,TRBV3-1/TRBV3-2,TRBJ1-2,NA,CASSQDLAGRGGYTF,TGTGCCAGCAGCCAAGATTTAGCCGGGAGGGGTGGCTACACCTTC
NA,TRBV5-5,TRBJ2-7,TRBD1,CASSSTGTGDEQYF,TGTGCCAGCAGCTCCACCGGGACAGGGGACGAGCAGTACTTC
NA,TRBV3-1/TRBV3-2,TRBJ2-3,TRBD2,CASSQGGTSGYF,TGTGCCAGCAGCCAAGGGGGGACTAGTGGGTATTTT
NA,TRBV11-2,TRBJ2-5,NA,CASSLGISQGEEETQYF,TGTGCCAGCAGCTTAGGAATCTCCCAGGGTGAAGAAGAGACCCAGTACTTC
NA,TRBV27,TRBJ1-2,NA,CASSLHGGGGKGISGYTF,TGTGCCAGCAGTTTACATGGAGGTGGCGGGAAGGGGATCAGTGGCTACACCTTC
NA,TRBV18,TRBJ1-5,TRBD1,CASSQRQGLNQPQHF,TGTGCCAGCTCACAGAGACAGGGACTCAATCAGCCCCAGCATTTT
NA,TRBV12-5,TRBJ2-2,NA,CASGLAIVYGELFF,TGTGCTAGTGGTTTGGCTATAGTTTACGGGGAGCTGTTTTTT